This T cell receptor (beta chain) was observed in a study of blood T cell repertoires in COVID-19. Clones were sequenced by immunoSEQ multiplex PCR, and TCRdb holds only the in-frame ones, with some missing. The sample gives about 66,000 clones, about 90% of which show up once; less than 1.5% is in the top ten. The V gene's germline CDR1 is MNHEY and CDR2 SVGAGI. The CDR3 totals 15 residues. The J segment lost 8 bases and the V segment lost 6 bases, leaving 9 bases of the junction unmatched. V and J are TRBV6-5 and TRBJ1-4, with 10 positions matching TRBD1. Sequencing used peripheral blood. This clonotype was sampled from a man aged 60 to 75 with acute or convalescent COVID-19. The CDR3 is CASRRQGAQEEKLFF. The CDR3 nucleotides are TGTGCCAGCAGGCGACAGGGGGCGCAGGAAGAAAAACTGTTTTTT.